These 9 T cell receptor beta chains originate from one sample sequenced in a study of neoadjuvant anti-PD-1 for oral cavity cancer. Repertoires were generated with immunoSEQ multiplex PCR, while TCRdb's copy carries only in-frame clones and drops some. This table holds about 14,000 clones, 60% to 65% found once. The specimen comprised PBMCs, sampled before nivolumab (anti-PD-1) treatment. Source of these receptors: a person aged 35-79 years with oral cavity squamous cell carcinoma.

This clone turned up a few times. V usage is TRBV29-1 and J usage is TRBJ1-2; D call uncertain. Trimming took 6 bases from V and 1 from J, leaving 9 bases between them. This CDR3 region has 12 residues. Germline-derived CDR1 and CDR2 are SQVTM and ANQGSEA. CDR3 in DNA: TGCAGCGTATGGGGTAATAACTATGGCTACACCTTC. It yields the protein CSVWGNNYGYTF.

This chain joins TRBV6-5 and TRBJ2-3; either TRBD1 or TRBD2 may fit D (5 bases each). Germline CDR1 MNHEY, CDR2 SVGAGI. The V end was cut by 2 bases, the J end by 1 base, with 13 bases between. This CDR3 spans 16 amino acids. Here the CDR3 reads CASSYGAGRGTDTQYF. The CDR3 coding sequence is TGTGCCAGCAGTTACGGGGCGGGTCGGGGCACAGATACGCAGTATTTT.

The chain couples TRBV6-1 to TRBJ2-1; D not resolved. Trimming removed 8 bases at V and 4 bases at J, with 12 bases between. Germline assignment: CDR1 MNHNS and CDR2 SASEGT. The CDR3 extends over 13 amino acids. Here the CDR3 DNA reads TGTGCCAGCGCCATAGTATCTTACAATGAGCAGTTCTTC. Translating gives CASAIVSYNEQFF.

The chain links TRBV4-1 to TRBJ1-4, with D maybe TRBD1 (5 bases). There are 14 residues in the CDR3. CDR1 is MGHRA and CDR2 is YSYEKL in the germline V gene. V lost 3 bases to trimming and J lost 4 bases, with 9 bases between them. CDR3 sequence (DNA): TGCGCCAGCAGCCAGCAGGGATTTAATGAAAAACTGTTTTTT. As protein: CASSQQGFNEKLFF.

The J gene is TRBJ2-3, the V gene TRBV10-3, with D maybe TRBD1 (5 bases). The germline CDR1 and CDR2 sequences are ENHRY and SYGVKD. Trimming stripped 4 bases from V and 4 bases from J, with 6 bases between. This CDR3 comprises 12 residues. The CDR3 region is CAISGGADTQYF. The CDR3 nucleotides read TGTGCCATCAGTGGGGGCGCAGATACGCAGTATTTT.

J is TRBJ2-2 and V is TRBV4-1; D may be TRBD1 (6 bases). The CDR3 spans 16 residues. V dropped 5 bases and J dropped 8 bases, with 21 bases sitting between them. Germline CDR1 and CDR2: MGHRA and YSYEKL. DNA for the CDR3: TGCGCCAGCAGCGACACAGGGCTGCTCAGGGCGGGGGAGCTGTTTTTT. Translated: CASSDTGLLRAGELFF.

The chain couples TRBV19 to TRBJ1-6; 9 positions agree with TRBD1. CDR3 length equals 13 residues. The germline V gene encodes CDR1 LNHDA and CDR2 SQIVND (reference sequence). The J segment lost 10 bases and the V segment lost 5 bases, leaving 3 bases of the junction unmatched. The CDR3 DNA sequence: TGTGCCAGTAGTCCGGACAGGGGATCACCCCTCCACTTT. Protein sequence: CASSPDRGSPLHF.

The genes are TRBV6-4 and TRBJ1-6, with 8 bases lining up with TRBD1. The length of the CDR3 is 17 residues. The ends lost 5 bases at V and 6 bases at J; junction bases unmatched: 12. Germline CDR1 and CDR2: MRHNA and SNTAGT. In DNA, the CDR3 is TGTGCCAGCAGTCCTTTCGGACAGGGAACTACTAATTCACCCCTCCACTTT. Protein sequence: CASSPFGQGTTNSPLHF.

CDR3 bases: TGTGCCAGCTCACCGGCAGGGGAATACCAAGAGACCCAGTACTTC. Translation: CASSPAGEYQETQYF. The chain recombines TRBV18 with TRBJ2-5; perhaps TRBD1 as D (6 bases). This CDR3 has 15 residues. Germline V gives CDR1 KGHSH, CDR2 LQKENI. Trimming took 3 bases from V and 0 from J, leaving 11 bases between them.